This record concerns one T cell receptor (beta chain) sequence. This clone appeared a few times. Its antigen remains undetermined. Per-base quality was not reported, and no clone a single base away is much larger than it. Libraries were prepared through the immunoSEQ multiplex PCR assay. For the multiplex PCR, a mixture combining 60 forward primers for TCR Vbeta segments and 13 reverse primers for TCR Jbeta segments was used. A multiplex PCR assay on genomic DNA amplified the CDR3 region of rearranged TCR beta genes. The Illumina HiSeq System was used to sequence the amplified TCR beta libraries as 87-base-pair reads. On the study's bioinformatics: In a later analysis, 70 million to 95 million unique TCR beta chains were counted across the 500 to 850 repertoires, and roughly 10 million of these chains were shared by at least two donors. To remove PCR and sequencing errors, raw reads were error-corrected and collapsed into unique sequences using a nearest-neighbor algorithm that merged closely related sequences. V, D and J gene segments were assigned by aligning CDR3 sequences to IMGT reference sequences. For a sequence to be retained, a match of at least six nucleotides to both a V gene segment and a J gene segment was required. Rearrangements were classified as productive when the CDR3 lacked stop codons and remained in frame with V and J, and all other rearrangements were classified as non-productive. Following IMGT convention, CDR3 was defined as the stretch from the second conserved V-encoded cysteine to the conserved J-encoded phenylalanine. The earlier analysis of roughly 590 of the donors excluded sequences that lacked an unambiguous match to a single V gene segment. In an earlier analysis of around 600 of the donors, V segments were called functional above 56.7% productive rearrangements and were called segregating when the between-donor standard deviation exceeded 5%. A statistical classification framework was built for diagnosing cytomegalovirus status from the catalog of TCR beta chain sequences. A later analysis assigned V and J genes by comparing TCR nucleotide sequences with IMGT/GENE-DB human TR gene sequences. A later analysis assigned CDR3 sequences and most-parsimonious VDJ recombination scenarios with the TCRdist pipeline. In a later analysis, every TCR beta chain was defined by the combination of its CDR3 amino acid sequence and its V-gene family, and reads without a unique V-gene family were dropped. As a way to deal with suspected cross-contamination and a sequencing artifact, a later analysis dropped 592 nucleotide sequences that were highly shared and had low generation probability. In a later analysis, a clonal expansion index was calculated for each public chain from normalized within-repertoire ranks of inferred template counts. In a later analysis, generation probabilities were computed using a VDJ recombination model fitted to out-of-frame rearrangements, and the results were checked against IGoR. In a later analysis, hypergeometric tests were used to score TCR-TCR, TCR-HLA and TCR-CMV co-occurrence, with a repertoire-size bias correction applied to TCR pairs. False discovery rates were estimated in a later analysis by permuting HLA or CMV assignments 20 times. In a later analysis, co-occurring TCRs were grouped using DBSCAN, with TCRdist sequence similarity added in when clustering inside HLA-allele-positive subsets. Repertoires with fewer than 30,000 or more than 120,000 public chains, plus five repertoires with anomalous nucleotide sharing, were excluded from co-occurrence clustering. This immuneACCESS table, as held by TCRdb, lists in-frame sequences with V and J called but not all clones. Of the missing ones, under half trace to an unresolved V gene in checked studies; the others have no known cause. The D gene and trimming were derived from the DNA, and the V and J assignments and clone size from that table. The sample yields more than 200,000 clones; over 75% were counted once. 1.5% to 2% of the sample is held by the ten biggest clonotypes.

Deletion took 4 bases off V and 10 bases off J, with a span of 18 bases between the germline ends. The CDR3 has 15 amino acids, counting the end cysteine and phenylalanine. Just CDR3 DNA is preserved here, 45 bases in frame from base 1. Reading the germline V gene gives CDR1 SGHRS and CDR2 YFSETQ. The cohort consisted of fewer than 700 healthy bone marrow donors. At the time of sampling, every cohort member was nominally healthy, though immune exposures that went unrecorded were likely present. The donor tested CMV seronegative, placing the donor among the 350 or so seronegative members of the cohort. Every donor gave a peripheral blood sample, and the peripheral blood mononuclear cells from that sample were used for TCR beta sequencing. Genomic DNA was extracted from the blood cell samples with the Qiagen DNeasy Blood Extraction Kit. The data were obtained in a study of cytomegalovirus exposure and HLA in healthy donors (dated by TCRdb to 2015 to 2018). About the full investigation: An earlier analysis of roughly 500 of the donors reported roughly 300 Gb of sequence data and 120 million or so unique TCR beta sequences from 150 million to 200 million T cells. Around 320 gigabases of sequencing data and approximately 85 million unique TCR sequences were included in an early release covering roughly 700 HLA-typed donors. The number of donors typed differed by locus, with 629-630 for A, B, C, DRB1 and DQB1, about 500 for DQA1, nearly 610 for DPA1, and approximately 470 for DPB1. Five DR-DQ haplotypes were treated as single units for association and clustering because of strong linkage in the cohort. The study aimed to test whether cataloging public T cell receptors could reveal signatures of past pathogen exposure. A later genetic analysis took genome-wide SNP genotypes for about three fifths of the 666 donors and used that subset as a discovery cohort. HLA typing included class I and class II loci at four-digit resolution. A later analysis re-analyzed previously published TCR beta repertoires from approximately 700 donors and added high-resolution HLA genotyping to study TCR occurrence patterns. Of the 300 to 450 genotyped donors, 65% to 90% were placed in the genetic ancestry cluster associated with self-reported Caucasian donors. The later analysis used no new phenotypic data to find candidate immune exposures, relying instead on TCR beta sequences and their occurrence across donors. To predict cytomegalovirus infection status, the study combined high-throughput TCR immunosequencing, statistical association of individual TCRs with disease status, and machine learning. All discovery cohort repertoires had been generated using a single sequencing platform. To decide whether each TCR beta V gene segment behaved as functional or pseudogenic, an earlier analysis of some 570 of the donors relied on high-throughput TCR beta sequencing. The study used immunosequencing to profile the T cell repertoires of 666 subjects and linked those repertoires to cytomegalovirus serostatus. On average, roughly 240,000 unique TCR beta nucleotide sequences were sequenced per donor among a few hundred genotyped donors of the cohort, with approximately 18% of those sequences being non-productive. Donor age, sex, ethnicity and CMV serostatus were compiled alongside the repertoire data. Besides the first cohort of some 670 subjects, a separate validation cohort made up of around 120 different subjects was used.

What the research found in general, with its limitations: It was suggested by the authors that the approach could potentially be generalized to other disease states and immunological phenotypes. This cohort had only TCR beta chains sequenced, and the lack of alpha or paired-chain data limited which features could be detected. When HLA alleles, especially DR and DQ, strongly co-occurred, TCR associations were difficult to assign to individual alleles. Immune exposure information for the cohort was limited to CMV serostatus. Over 15 rarely observed V segments, including chromosome 9 orphons, were excluded from the earlier analysis of several hundred of the donors because counts were too low. A later genetic analysis reported fewer N-insertions in productive TCRs among donors in an Asian-associated ancestry cluster than the approximately 700-donor mean. Because some donors lacked HLA typing at each locus, the association tests relied only on the typed subset. A later analysis found that TCR association rates varied across HLA loci, with DRB1 alleles showing the most associated TCRs and HLA-C alleles the fewest. Linkage disequilibrium might explain the correlated functional status among segregating V segments, but an unknown experimental factor could not be ruled out. In an earlier analysis of about 600 of the donors, most TCR beta V segments appeared in productive rearrangements about 87% or about 30% of the time, broadly matching IMGT annotations. A few of the identified cytomegalovirus-associated TCR beta chains were confirmed in vitro to be specific for cytomegalovirus antigens. The 87-base-pair reads could not distinguish some IMGT-functional V segments, including TRBV6-2 and TRBV6-3, so those segments were excluded. A cluster of highly shared sequence variants was judged likely to be a technical artifact of the sequencing pipeline. The study listed 164 TCR beta chains as associated with cytomegalovirus. Several of the top co-occurrence clusters appeared to be linked to parvovirus B19, influenza, CMV and Epstein-Barr virus, according to a later analysis. Cytomegalovirus status was reported to be diagnosed by the classifier with high specificity and sensitivity in both the original and validation cohorts. A further reported finding was that TCR beta sequences accurately predicted the HLA-A and HLA-B alleles for most subjects in the first cohort. In a later analysis, most CMV-associated TCR beta chains were found to appear HLA-restricted, with HLA associations seemingly driven largely by CMV exposure. Compared with equally common non-associated chains, HLA-associated TCR beta chains in a later analysis were more clonally expanded and had lower generation probabilities. Specific HLA alleles were associated with over 15,000 TCR beta sequences at a false discovery rate of 0.05 in a later analysis. Roughly uniform sequencing depth across donors was assumed in presence/absence analyses, although this assumption may not hold. An association between a missense DCLRE1C variant and V-gene and J-gene trimming of TCR beta chains was found in a later genetic analysis and replicated in an independent cohort. Most TCR sequences were observed very rarely across donors, whereas some public TCRs were present in many individuals.

Sequenced input: PBMCs. This clonotype was obtained from a man aged 18 to 35 in good health and CMV-seronegative. The V gene is TRBV5-1 and the J gene is TRBJ1-6, and perhaps TRBD1 as D gene, on 5 matching bases. Here is the DNA: TGCGCCAGCAGCAGGGCAGGGCGAGTAGAATCACCCCTCCACTTT. This gives the protein CASSRAGRVESPLHF. The variable domain in full, with residues beyond the CDR3 obtained from the reference TRBV5-1 and TRBJ1-6 genes, is KAGVTQTPRYLIKTRGQQVTLSCSPISGHRSVSWYQQTPGQGLQFLFEYFSETQRNKGNFPGRFSGRQFSNSRSEMNVSTLELGDSALYLCASSRAGRVESPLHFGNGTRLTVT.